This T cell receptor delta chain was profiled in a study of gamma-delta T cells after stem cell transplantation. This clone is large within its sample. In the same sample, other DNA sequences code for this CDR3. The germline CDR1 and CDR2 sequences are GEAIGNYY and EKD. The CDR3 spans 18 residues. V gave up 0 bases and J gave up 3 bases; unmatched junction bases: 10. TCRdb reanalysed the RT-PCR reads via CATT. The data show some 600 delta-chain clones, roughly 25% seen once. The chain uses TRDV2 and TRDJ1, with 12 positions matching TRDD3. What was sequenced was gamma-delta T cells. The clonotype originates from a human donor. It is not recorded whose cells these are; they may come from a transplant donor. CDR3 sequence: CACDTLVLGDTEADKLIF. The CDR3 bases are TGTGCCTGTGACACCCTCGTACTGGGGGATACAGAGGCCGATAAACTCATCTTT.